A selection of T cell receptor beta chains follows, all from one sample in a study of blood T cell repertoires in COVID-19. Only in-frame clones appear in the TCRdb table, and some are missing; sequencing was by immunoSEQ multiplex PCR. Among about 380,000 clones listed, 80% to 90% were seen once. Specimen: peripheral blood. The receptors come from a man aged 40-49 years with acute or convalescent COVID-19. Both conserved end residues are part of each CDR3. A D gene is named only where the DNA matches it firmly. Clone size is shown for a subset of rows, as once, few, many or a class of expanded clone.

>NA|TRBV11-3|TRBD1|TRBJ2-7
CASSATGTASYEQYF
TGTGCCAGCAGCGCCACCGGGACAGCCTCCTACGAGCAGTACTTC
>NA|TRBV2|TRBD1|TRBJ1-1
CASSVRQGTEAFF
TGTGCCAGCAGTGTCAGACAGGGCACTGAAGCTTTCTTT
>NA|TRBV5-1|TRBD2|TRBJ2-7
CASTLGIGGGGVYEQYF
TGCGCCAGCACCTTGGGGATCGGCGGTGGGGGGGTCTACGAGCAGTACTTC
>NA|TRBV28|TRBD2|TRBJ2-3
CASSPRLAGGLRTDTQYF
TGTGCCAGCAGTCCCCGACTAGCGGGGGGCCTACGCACAGATACGCAGTATTTT
>NA|TRBV5-1|NA|TRBJ2-5
CASSLFQGPQETQYF
TGCGCCAGCAGCTTGTTTCAGGGCCCCCAAGAGACCCAGTACTTC
>NA|TRBV2|TRBD1|TRBJ1-2
CASSRDRGPYGYTF
TGTGCCAGCAGTCGGGACAGGGGACCCTATGGCTACACCTTC
>few|TRBV5-4|TRBD2|TRBJ2-5
CASSARLAGEQETQYF
TGTGCCAGCAGCGCAAGACTAGCGGGCGAGCAAGAGACCCAGTACTTC
>once|TRBV6-6|NA|TRBJ2-7
CASSYGHYEQYF
TGTGCCAGCAGTTATGGGCACTACGAGCAGTACTTC
>NA|TRBV2|NA|TRBJ2-1
CASSSLKIEQFF
TGTGCCAGCAGCTCCTTAAAAATTGAGCAGTTCTTC
>NA|TRBV10-2|NA|TRBJ1-1
CASSDWAGEAFF
TGCGCCAGCAGTGATTGGGCCGGTGAAGCTTTCTTT
>NA|TRBV9|NA|TRBJ1-2
CASSAATGKGYGYTF
TGTGCCAGCAGCGCTGCAACAGGCAAGGGTTATGGCTACACCTTC
>NA|TRBV11-3|TRBD1|TRBJ1-4
CASSGTDRVGEKLFF
TGTGCCAGCAGCGGCACAGACAGGGTTGGTGAAAAACTGTTTTTT
>once|TRBV9|NA|TRBJ2-7
CASSAGGAVQYF
TGTGCCAGCAGCGCGGGCGGGGCTGTGCAGTACTTC
>NA|TRBV10-2|TRBD2|TRBJ2-1
CASSGLAVYNEQFF
TGCGCCAGCAGTGGGCTAGCGGTCTACAATGAGCAGTTCTTC
>NA|TRBV7-2|NA|TRBJ2-1
CASSRRPSPYEQFF
TGTGCCAGCAGCCGGAGACCTAGTCCCTATGAGCAGTTCTTC
>NA|TRBV9|NA|TRBJ2-3
CASSPRNPRGTDTQYF
TGTGCCAGCAGCCCCCGTAACCCTCGGGGCACAGATACGCAGTATTTT
>NA|TRBV4-1|TRBD1|TRBJ1-2
CASSQHRDSNYGYTF
TGCGCCAGCAGCCAACACCGGGACAGCAACTATGGCTACACCTTC
>once|TRBV13|TRBD1|TRBJ2-1
CASSLRSRGYNEQFF
TGTGCCAGCAGCTTAAGGTCCAGGGGGTACAATGAGCAGTTCTTC
>NA|TRBV6-2/TRBV6-3|NA|TRBJ2-7
CASSYRGYEQYF
TGTGCCAGCAGTTACAGGGGCTACGAGCAGTACTTC
>NA|TRBV30|TRBD1|TRBJ2-7
CAQGYRTGQYEQYF
TGTGCCCAGGGGTACCGGACAGGGCAGTACGAGCAGTACTTC
>NA|TRBV7-2|NA|TRBJ2-1
CASRPAGLRGNEQFF
TGTGCCAGCAGACCCGCGGGTTTGCGAGGCAATGAGCAGTTCTTC
>NA|TRBV5-4|NA|TRBJ2-2
CASSSRRSGANTGELFF
TGTGCCAGCAGCTCCAGACGGTCGGGAGCGAACACCGGGGAGCTGTTTTTT
>many|TRBV7-2|NA|TRBJ2-7
CASSSRDFGGVEQYF
TGTGCCAGCAGCTCGAGGGATTTCGGCGGTGTCGAGCAGTACTTC
>NA|TRBV6-6|NA|TRBJ1-3
CASSFGQTSGNTIYF
TGTGCCAGCAGTTTCGGACAGACCTCTGGAAACACCATATATTTT
>NA|TRBV6-4|NA|TRBJ2-1
CASSVGGVNEQFF
TGTGCCAGCAGTGTTGGCGGGGTCAATGAGCAGTTCTTC
>NA|TRBV7-8|TRBD2|TRBJ2-7
CASSLLAGGGNEQYF
TGTGCCAGCAGCTTATTGGCGGGGGGAGGGAACGAGCAGTACTTC
>NA|TRBV19|NA|TRBJ1-1
CASSIDQQSTEAFF
TGTGCCAGTAGTATAGACCAACAATCCACTGAAGCTTTCTTT
>once|TRBV7-9|TRBD1|TRBJ1-5
CASSPTGGRQPQHF
TGTGCCAGCAGCCCGACAGGGGGCAGGCAGCCCCAGCATTTT
>NA|TRBV3-1/TRBV3-2|NA|TRBJ2-6
CASTLSGANVLTF
TGTGCCAGCACCCTCTCTGGGGCCAACGTCCTGACTTTC
>NA|TRBV25-1|NA|TRBJ2-3
CASSPYGTDTQYF
TGTGCCAGCAGTCCGTACGGTACAGATACGCAGTATTTT
>NA|TRBV19|NA|TRBJ2-5
CASKGGIQETQYF
TGTGCCAGTAAAGGGGGAATTCAAGAGACCCAGTACTTC
>NA|TRBV10-3|NA|TRBJ1-1
CATNRENTEAFF
TGTGCCACCAACAGGGAGAACACTGAAGCTTTCTTT
>many|TRBV6-5|NA|TRBJ2-5
CASTEGILGQETQYF
TGTGCCAGCACGGAGGGGATTCTGGGGCAAGAGACCCAGTACTTC
>NA|TRBV7-9|TRBD1|TRBJ1-2
CASRPRGLGGYTF
TGTGCCAGCAGGCCGAGGGGGCTGGGTGGCTACACCTTC
>NA|TRBV5-6|NA|TRBJ2-7
CASSGDTDHEQYF
TGTGCCAGCAGCGGGGACACCGACCACGAGCAGTACTTC
>few|TRBV11-3|NA|TRBJ2-2
CASSFIRSGELFF
TGTGCCAGCAGTTTCATTAGATCCGGGGAGCTGTTTTTT
>NA|TRBV10-2|NA|TRBJ2-3
CASSGGDTQYF
TGCGCCAGCAGTGGGGGCGATACGCAGTATTTT
>few|TRBV9|TRBD2|TRBJ2-7
CASSDLAGVPYF
TGTGCCAGCAGCGACCTAGCGGGAGTACCGTACTTC
>NA|TRBV6-2/TRBV6-3|NA|TRBJ2-7
CASRYLGLPYEQYF
TGTGCCAGCAGATACCTGGGCCTTCCCTACGAGCAGTACTTC
>NA|TRBV18|TRBD1|TRBJ1-2
CASSPPLPLGQGRDGYTF
TGTGCCAGCTCACCACCGCTACCTCTTGGACAGGGTAGGGATGGCTACACCTTC
>NA|TRBV27|NA|TRBJ2-5
CASSTRQRRWETQYF
TGTGCCAGCAGTACCCGACAGCGTCGCTGGGAGACCCAGTACTTC
>NA|TRBV6-2/TRBV6-3|NA|TRBJ1-5
CASSRPTRINQPQHF
TGTGCCAGCAGTCGACCGACAAGGATAAATCAGCCCCAGCATTTT
>NA|TRBV12-3/TRBV12-4|NA|TRBJ1-4
CASRGEGTRELFF
TGTGCCAGCAGGGGGGAGGGCACTAGGGAACTGTTTTTT
>NA|TRBV13|TRBD2|TRBJ2-1
CASSSMTSGGYNEQFF
TGTGCCAGCAGCTCTATGACTAGCGGGGGGTACAATGAGCAGTTCTTC
>NA|TRBV27|NA|TRBJ2-5
CASSPRDFQETQYF
TGTGCCAGCAGTCCTCGGGACTTCCAAGAGACCCAGTACTTC
>NA|TRBV25-1|TRBD2|TRBJ2-2
CASSGITRLARNTGELFF
TGTGCCAGCAGTGGGATTACTCGACTAGCAAGGAACACCGGGGAGCTGTTTTTT
>NA|TRBV5-6|NA|TRBJ1-2
CASRYSPDGGSDYGYTF
TGTGCCAGCAGATACAGTCCGGACGGGGGATCCGACTATGGCTACACCTTC
>NA|TRBV19|NA|TRBJ2-3
CASSIDYSSTDTQYF
TGTGCCAGTAGTATAGATTACAGTAGCACAGATACGCAGTATTTT